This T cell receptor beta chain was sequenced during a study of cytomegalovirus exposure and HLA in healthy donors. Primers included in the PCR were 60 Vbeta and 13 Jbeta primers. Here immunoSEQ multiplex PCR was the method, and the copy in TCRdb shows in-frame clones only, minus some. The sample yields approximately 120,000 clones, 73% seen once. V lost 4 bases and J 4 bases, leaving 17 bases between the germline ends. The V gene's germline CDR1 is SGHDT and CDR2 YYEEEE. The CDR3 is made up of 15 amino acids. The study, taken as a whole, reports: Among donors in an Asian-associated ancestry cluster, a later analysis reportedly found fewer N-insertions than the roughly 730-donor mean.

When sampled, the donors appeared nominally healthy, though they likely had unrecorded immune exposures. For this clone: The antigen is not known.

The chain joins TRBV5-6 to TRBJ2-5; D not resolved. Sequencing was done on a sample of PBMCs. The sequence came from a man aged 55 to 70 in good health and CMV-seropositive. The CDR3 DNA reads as TGTGCCAGCAGCCCACGGGTAGGTAGGCGAGAGACCCAGTACTTC. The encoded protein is CASSPRVGRRETQYF.